Each of the 15 T cell receptor beta chains below was sequenced from the same sample in a study of blood T cell repertoires in COVID-19. This table comes from immunoSEQ multiplex PCR, and its TCRdb copy is limited to in-frame clones, with some not included. Among tens of thousands of clones listed, 70% to 90% were seen once. Specimen: peripheral blood. All receptors come from a man aged 60-69 years with acute or convalescent COVID-19.

This rearrangement joins TRBV7-3 to TRBJ2-7; D possibly corresponds to TRBD2 (5 bases). V was shortened by 2 bases and J by 7 bases, with 12 bases between the two germline ends. Per the germline V gene, CDR1 is SGHTA and CDR2 is FQGTGA. The CDR3 has 13 amino acids. CDR3 nucleotide sequence: TGTGCCAGCAGCTTAGGACCCTCGGGGGAGCAGTACTTC. This encodes CASSLGPSGEQYF.

The chain links TRBV2 to TRBJ1-2, with D tentatively TRBD1 (6 bases). Per germline, CDR1 SNHLY and CDR2 FYNNEI. V gave up 2 bases and J gave up 7 bases, with 11 bases separating them. This CDR3 region has 13 residues. The CDR3 sequence: CASSETTGPGYTF. The DNA for the CDR3 is TGTGCCAGCAGTGAAACGACAGGCCCTGGCTACACCTTC.

The chain uses TRBV11-2 and TRBJ2-3; 12 positions match TRBD2. The germline V gene encodes CDR1 SGHAT and CDR2 FQNNGV. This CDR3 has 17 amino acids. V trimming: 4 bases; J trimming: 0 bases; junction bases outside the gene matches: 5. DNA for the CDR3: TGTGCCAGCAGCTCCTGGACTAGCGGGGAAAGCACAGATACGCAGTATTTT. Translating gives CASSSWTSGESTDTQYF. The full variable domain, with the rest looked up from reference TRBV11-2 and TRBJ2-3, is EAGVAQSPRYKIIEKRQSVAFWCNPISGHATLYWYQQILGQGPKLLIQFQNNGVVDDSQLPKDRFSAERLKGVDSTLKIQPAKLEDSAVYLCASSSWTSGESTDTQYFGPGTRLTVL.

This clone was detected a few times. The chain couples TRBV3-1 (or the pseudogene TRBV3-2) to TRBJ2-3; 11 positions agree with TRBD2. The V and J ends lost 8 bases and 3 bases, in that order; junction bases with no gene match: 4. Germline CDR1 and CDR2: LGHDT and YNNKEL (reference sequence). CDR3 length equals 14 residues. Here the CDR3 reads CASASGGLTDTQYF. The CDR3 nucleotides are TGTGCCAGCGCTAGCGGGGGGCTAACAGATACGCAGTATTTT.

The chain uses TRBV12-3 or TRBV12-4 and TRBJ1-1; D gene unclear. The CDR3 has 13 residues. Trimming cost V 2 bases and J 4 bases, with 8 bases left between them. CDR3 DNA: TGTGCCAGCAGTTTAATGGGGAGCACTGAAGCTTTCTTT. Residues: CASSLMGSTEAFF.

V gene TRBV6-5 combines with J gene TRBJ1-1; tentatively, D is TRBD1 (6 bases). Germline CDR1 is MNHEY and CDR2 is SVGAGI. V was pared by 6 bases and J by 8 bases, with 10 bases between. The CDR3 has 11 amino acids. The DNA for the CDR3 is TGTGCCAGCAGCCCAGGGGACGAAGCTTTCTTT. Amino acid sequence: CASSPGDEAFF.

The J gene is TRBJ2-3, the V gene TRBV10-3; 13 nucleotides agree with TRBD2. The CDR3 runs to 19 residues. Germline CDR1 reads ENHRY; CDR2 reads SYGVKD. V lost 4 bases, J lost 6 bases, and 16 bases stayed unmatched. CDR3 protein: CAISVQGLAGAPISDTQYF. The CDR3 nucleotides read TGTGCCATCAGTGTACAAGGACTAGCGGGGGCCCCAATTTCTGATACGCAGTATTTT.

This clone has more than one count but fewer than ten. This chain links TRBV9 with TRBJ2-1, with 7 bases fitting TRBD2. Germline CDR1 reads SGDLS; CDR2 reads YYNGEE. The CDR3 totals 17 residues. Trimming took 0 bases from V and 4 from J; bases not matched to a gene: 10. The DNA of the CDR3 is TGTGCCAGCAGCGTAGACTCGGGGCGGGGGAGATACAATGAGCAGTTCTTC. This gives the protein CASSVDSGRGRYNEQFF.

This clone appeared once. The V gene is TRBV19, the J gene TRBJ1-2; no definite D call. This CDR3 is 14 amino acids long. V shed 1 base and J shed 3 bases, with 9 bases lying between them. Germline CDR1 reads LNHDA; CDR2 reads SQIVND (reference sequence). CDR3 in DNA: TGTGCCAGTAGTATAGGGGCAGCCTACTATGGCTACACCTTC. This translates into CASSIGAAYYGYTF.

The chain has TRBV2 and TRBJ1-1, with D unclear. Germline CDR1 is SNHLY and CDR2 is FYNNEI. The CDR3 has 13 residues. V was trimmed by 3 bases and J by 3 bases, leaving 8 bases between them. The CDR3 DNA follows: TGTGCCAGCAGTGAGCAACGAGACACTGAAGCTTTCTTT. Its protein is CASSEQRDTEAFF. Using reference TRBV2 and TRBJ1-1 for the parts outside the CDR3, the full variable domain is EPEVTQTPSHQVTQMGQEVILRCVPISNHLYFYWYRQILGQKVEFLVSFYNNEISEKSEIFDDQFSVERPDGSNFTLKIRSTKLEDSAMYFCASSEQRDTEAFFGQGTRLTVV.

The chain combines TRBV9 with TRBJ2-1, with 11 bases matching TRBD2. The CDR3 totals 17 residues. V shed 0 bases and J 4 bases; nucleotides not matched to a gene: 6. CDR1 and CDR2 from the germline V gene are SGDLS and YYNGEE. The CDR3 region has the DNA TGTGCCAGCAGCGTAGTTTCACTAGCGGGGGTATACAATGAGCAGTTCTTC. Protein product: CASSVVSLAGVYNEQFF.

The chain recombines TRBV11-2 with TRBJ2-2, with 11 bases that match TRBD2. V was pared by 1 base and J by 1 base, with 5 bases of the junction left unmatched. The germline CDR1 and CDR2 sequences are SGHAT and FQNNGV. This CDR3 has 18 residues. The CDR3 sequence: CASSLALAGAGNTGELFF. DNA for the CDR3: TGTGCCAGCAGCTTAGCACTAGCGGGGGCCGGGAACACCGGGGAGCTGTTTTTT.

The chain uses TRBV27 and TRBJ1-1, with D perhaps TRBD1 (6 bases). The CDR3 is 13 residues long. Trimming left V 2 bases short and J 8 bases short, with 12 bases between. The germline V gene encodes CDR1 MNHEY and CDR2 SMNVEV (reference sequence). The CDR3 loop is CASSLDRKTEAFF. The CDR3 DNA reads as TGTGCCAGCAGTTTAGACAGGAAGACCGAAGCTTTCTTT.

This rearrangement joins TRBV19 to TRBJ2-3, with TRBD2 matching 11 bases. The CDR3 is 19 amino acids. Looked up from germline, CDR1 is LNHDA and CDR2 is SQIVND (reference sequence). Trimming removed 3 bases from V and 5 bases from J; junction bases left unmatched: 16. In DNA form, the CDR3 reads TGTGCCAGTAGTATCTCCTTTAGCGGGGGGGCCGGTTCCAGAGATACGCAGTATTTT. This gives the protein CASSISFSGGAGSRDTQYF.

This chain uses TRBV6-5 with TRBJ2-3; a possible D gene is TRBD2 (5 bases). Germline CDR1 and CDR2: MNHEY and SVGAGI. Trimming took 6 bases from V and 4 from J, leaving 11 bases between them. This CDR3 contains 13 residues. In DNA, the CDR3 is TGTGCCAGCAGCCCCGGGATTGCAGATACGCAGTATTTT. This codes for CASSPGIADTQYF.